These T cell receptor beta chains were read from a single sample in a study of blood T cell repertoires in COVID-19. TCRdb's copy holds only in-frame clones and misses some; the assay was immunoSEQ multiplex PCR. Of roughly 120,000 clones detected, 70% to 90% appear once; the ten largest clones hold about 7.4%. Input material: peripheral blood. All receptors derive from an older man who had recovered from COVID-19. Each CDR3 is given with its conserved first and last residue. The D gene is left open where the match is weak. Not every row has a clone size; where given, it reads once, few, many or a size class.

NA	TRBJ2-3	TRBV11-2	NA	TGTGCCAGCAGCTTCGAGGGAGTCCCAGATACGCAGTATTTT	CASSFEGVPDTQYF
NA	TRBJ1-3	TRBV15	NA	TGTGCCACCAGCAGAGAGCGGGTACACTCTGGAAACACCATATATTTT	CATSRERVHSGNTIYF
NA	TRBJ2-1	TRBV5-5	NA	TGTGCCAGCAGCCTACTACAGGGATACAATGAGCAGTTCTTC	CASSLLQGYNEQFF
NA	TRBJ1-5	TRBV28	NA	TGTGCCAGCAGTCCTCGGACAGTCGTAAGCAATCAGCCCCAGCATTTT	CASSPRTVVSNQPQHF
NA	TRBJ1-1	TRBV30	NA	TGTGCCTGGAGTGTAACCCTGGCCACTGAAGCTTTCTTT	CAWSVTLATEAFF
TRBD1	TRBJ1-2	TRBV3-1/TRBV3-2	NA	TGTGCCAGCAGCCAAGATAGGGACAGGAATTATGGCTACACCTTC	CASSQDRDRNYGYTF
TRBD1	TRBJ2-3	TRBV6-6	once	TGTGCCAGCAGTGTGGGACAGCGCACAGATACGCAGTATTTT	CASSVGQRTDTQYF
NA	TRBJ2-5	TRBV9	NA	TGTGCCAGCAGCGCCCTCGACAGGTCCTGGGAGACCCAGTACTTC	CASSALDRSWETQYF
NA	TRBJ2-1	TRBV12-3/TRBV12-4	few	TGTGCCAGCACAGGAGGGAATGATGAGCAGTTCTTC	CASTGGNDEQFF
NA	TRBJ1-2	TRBV6-4	NA	TGTGCCAGCAGTAAGGGAGCGGCTTATGGCTACACCTTC	CASSKGAAYGYTF
NA	TRBJ2-2	TRBV6-2/TRBV6-3	few	TGTGCCAGCAGTTACAGACTCACCGGGGAGCTGTTTTTT	CASSYRLTGELFF
NA	TRBJ1-4	TRBV2	once	TGTGCCAGCAATCGGGAAGGGGAAAAACTGTTTTTT	CASNREGEKLFF
NA	TRBJ1-4	TRBV30	NA	TGTGCCTGGAGAGCTACCCGACAGACAACTAATGAAAAACTGTTTTTT	CAWRATRQTTNEKLFF
NA	TRBJ2-6	TRBV6-5	once	TGTGCCAGCAGATCGGGGGCCAACGTCCTGACTTTC	CASRSGANVLTF
NA	TRBJ2-1	TRBV4-1	NA	TGCGCCAGCAGCCCTCGAGATCCACAGGGAGGGTCCTACAATGAGCAGTTCTTC	CASSPRDPQGGSYNEQFF
NA	TRBJ1-3	TRBV25-1	NA	TGTGCCAGCAGCAGGGTCTCTGGAAACACCATATATTTT	CASSRVSGNTIYF
NA	TRBJ1-1	TRBV27	NA	TGTGCCAGCAGTCTAAGACGGGGGAACACTGAAGCTTTCTTT	CASSLRRGNTEAFF
TRBD2	TRBJ2-3	TRBV10-2	NA	TGCGCCAGCGCTCTAGCGGGGGATACGCAGTATTTT	CASALAGDTQYF
TRBD1	TRBJ2-5	TRBV28	NA	TGTGCCAGCGGGACAGTCCAAGAGACCCAGTACTTC	CASGTVQETQYF
TRBD2	TRBJ2-1	TRBV28	NA	TGTGCCAGCAGCGAACTAGCGGGAGTATCTGGTGAGCAGTTCTTC	CASSELAGVSGEQFF
TRBD2	TRBJ2-1	TRBV5-1	NA	TGCGCCAGCAGCTTGGCACTAGCGGGAGGAAATGAGCAGTTCTTC	CASSLALAGGNEQFF
NA	TRBJ1-2	TRBV5-4	NA	TGTGCCAGCAGGGAGCCTTCTGTGGGTGACTATGGCTACACCTTC	CASREPSVGDYGYTF
TRBD1	TRBJ1-2	TRBV7-2	NA	TGTGCCAGCAGCATACGACAGGGGGGTGGCTACACCTTC	CASSIRQGGGYTF
NA	TRBJ2-3	TRBV28	NA	TGTGCCAGCAGTTTAGTCAGGGCCGGCACAGATACGCAGTATTTT	CASSLVRAGTDTQYF
NA	TRBJ1-1	TRBV28	few	TGTGCCAGCAGCTACCAGGGGACGAACACTGAAGCTTTCTTT	CASSYQGTNTEAFF
TRBD2	TRBJ2-5	TRBV18	NA	TGTGCCAGCTCACAGCAGCGGGAAAAGCAAGAGACCCAGTACTTC	CASSQQREKQETQYF
NA	TRBJ2-5	TRBV5-4	once	TGTGCCAGCAGCATGGACAGTCTAGAGACCCAGTACTTC	CASSMDSLETQYF
NA	TRBJ1-3	TRBV19	NA	TGTGCCAGTAGTACCCGAAGGACAGCTTATCACGGAAACACCATATATTTT	CASSTRRTAYHGNTIYF
NA	TRBJ1-2	TRBV3-1/TRBV3-2	NA	TGTGCCAGCAGCCAAGGGGCAGGGAAATACTATGGCTACACCTTC	CASSQGAGKYYGYTF
TRBD1	TRBJ1-4	TRBV7-2	NA	TGTGCCAGCAGCTCCGCAGGGGGAACTAATGAAAAACTGTTTTTT	CASSSAGGTNEKLFF
NA	TRBJ2-7	TRBV6-1	NA	TGTGCCAGCAGTGATCGGGTTCGGGAGTACTTC	CASSDRVREYF
TRBD1	TRBJ1-5	TRBV6-5	NA	TGTGCCAGCAGCGCGGGACAGGTTAGCAATCAGCCCCAGCATTTT	CASSAGQVSNQPQHF
NA	TRBJ1-2	TRBV9	few	TGTGCCAGCAGCGTAGAAGCCCTTAACTATGGCTACACCTTC	CASSVEALNYGYTF
NA	TRBJ1-5	TRBV19	NA	TGTGCCAGTAGTACAGTTTGGCGGTCTCAATACTATAGCAATCAGCCCCAGCATTTT	CASSTVWRSQYYSNQPQHF
NA	TRBJ1-1	TRBV7-3	NA	TGTGCCAGCAGCTCGGACAGAAACACTGAAGCTTTCTTT	CASSSDRNTEAFF
NA	TRBJ2-3	TRBV6-5	NA	TGTGCCAGCCGGACAGTCGGCACAGATACGCAGTATTTT	CASRTVGTDTQYF
NA	TRBJ1-3	TRBV7-7	NA	TGTGCCAGCAGCCTCCTCCCGATGAGCTCTGGAAACACCATATATTTT	CASSLLPMSSGNTIYF
NA	TRBJ2-1	TRBV7-3	NA	TGTGCCAGCAGCCTCCTGGGGGCTAGAGGTGAGCAGTTCTTC	CASSLLGARGEQFF
TRBD1	TRBJ1-5	TRBV7-2	NA	TGTGCCAGCAGCTTTCAGGGGGCGTTATATCAGCCCCAGCATTTT	CASSFQGALYQPQHF
NA	TRBJ1-6	TRBV6-6	NA	TGTGCCAGCACCAATACCGGTCCCCTCCACTTT	CASTNTGPLHF
NA	TRBJ1-2	TRBV7-2	NA	TGTGCCAGCAGCTTAGAGGGCGGAGGACTCGACTATGGCTACACCTTC	CASSLEGGGLDYGYTF
NA	TRBJ1-2	TRBV7-9	NA	TGTGCCAGCAGCTCGCCCGGGAACAACTATGGCTACACCTTC	CASSSPGNNYGYTF
TRBD2	TRBJ2-1	TRBV28	once	TGTGCCAGCAGTCCGGGGGGTTTCCGGGATGAGCAGTTCTTC	CASSPGGFRDEQFF
NA	TRBJ2-7	TRBV18	NA	TGTGCCAGCTCCCCATTAGGAGGGAGAGTACTTTACGAGCAGTACTTC	CASSPLGGRVLYEQYF
NA	TRBJ1-5	TRBV28	once	TGTGCCAGCAGCTGGACACAAGGGAGCAATCAGCCCCAGCATTTT	CASSWTQGSNQPQHF
TRBD2	TRBJ2-1	TRBV4-2	NA	TGTGCCAGCAGCCAAGGGTTAGCGGGGAGAAGCTCCTACAATGAGCAGTTCTTC	CASSQGLAGRSSYNEQFF
TRBD2	TRBJ2-3	TRBV28	NA	TGTGCCAGCAGTTCGCGGAAGCGGGGGGGGACAGATACGCAGTATTTT	CASSSRKRGGTDTQYF
NA	TRBJ2-1	TRBV9	NA	TGTGCCAGCAGCGTACAAAGGGAGGATGAGCAGTTCTTC	CASSVQREDEQFF
NA	TRBJ2-7	TRBV28	NA	TGTGCCAGCAGGACCGCGGGACCCCGATTCTACGAGCAGTACTTC	CASRTAGPRFYEQYF
NA	TRBJ1-6	TRBV5-1	NA	TGCGCCAGCAGCTTGATGGGGGGTCCTAATTCACCCCTCCACTTT	CASSLMGGPNSPLHF